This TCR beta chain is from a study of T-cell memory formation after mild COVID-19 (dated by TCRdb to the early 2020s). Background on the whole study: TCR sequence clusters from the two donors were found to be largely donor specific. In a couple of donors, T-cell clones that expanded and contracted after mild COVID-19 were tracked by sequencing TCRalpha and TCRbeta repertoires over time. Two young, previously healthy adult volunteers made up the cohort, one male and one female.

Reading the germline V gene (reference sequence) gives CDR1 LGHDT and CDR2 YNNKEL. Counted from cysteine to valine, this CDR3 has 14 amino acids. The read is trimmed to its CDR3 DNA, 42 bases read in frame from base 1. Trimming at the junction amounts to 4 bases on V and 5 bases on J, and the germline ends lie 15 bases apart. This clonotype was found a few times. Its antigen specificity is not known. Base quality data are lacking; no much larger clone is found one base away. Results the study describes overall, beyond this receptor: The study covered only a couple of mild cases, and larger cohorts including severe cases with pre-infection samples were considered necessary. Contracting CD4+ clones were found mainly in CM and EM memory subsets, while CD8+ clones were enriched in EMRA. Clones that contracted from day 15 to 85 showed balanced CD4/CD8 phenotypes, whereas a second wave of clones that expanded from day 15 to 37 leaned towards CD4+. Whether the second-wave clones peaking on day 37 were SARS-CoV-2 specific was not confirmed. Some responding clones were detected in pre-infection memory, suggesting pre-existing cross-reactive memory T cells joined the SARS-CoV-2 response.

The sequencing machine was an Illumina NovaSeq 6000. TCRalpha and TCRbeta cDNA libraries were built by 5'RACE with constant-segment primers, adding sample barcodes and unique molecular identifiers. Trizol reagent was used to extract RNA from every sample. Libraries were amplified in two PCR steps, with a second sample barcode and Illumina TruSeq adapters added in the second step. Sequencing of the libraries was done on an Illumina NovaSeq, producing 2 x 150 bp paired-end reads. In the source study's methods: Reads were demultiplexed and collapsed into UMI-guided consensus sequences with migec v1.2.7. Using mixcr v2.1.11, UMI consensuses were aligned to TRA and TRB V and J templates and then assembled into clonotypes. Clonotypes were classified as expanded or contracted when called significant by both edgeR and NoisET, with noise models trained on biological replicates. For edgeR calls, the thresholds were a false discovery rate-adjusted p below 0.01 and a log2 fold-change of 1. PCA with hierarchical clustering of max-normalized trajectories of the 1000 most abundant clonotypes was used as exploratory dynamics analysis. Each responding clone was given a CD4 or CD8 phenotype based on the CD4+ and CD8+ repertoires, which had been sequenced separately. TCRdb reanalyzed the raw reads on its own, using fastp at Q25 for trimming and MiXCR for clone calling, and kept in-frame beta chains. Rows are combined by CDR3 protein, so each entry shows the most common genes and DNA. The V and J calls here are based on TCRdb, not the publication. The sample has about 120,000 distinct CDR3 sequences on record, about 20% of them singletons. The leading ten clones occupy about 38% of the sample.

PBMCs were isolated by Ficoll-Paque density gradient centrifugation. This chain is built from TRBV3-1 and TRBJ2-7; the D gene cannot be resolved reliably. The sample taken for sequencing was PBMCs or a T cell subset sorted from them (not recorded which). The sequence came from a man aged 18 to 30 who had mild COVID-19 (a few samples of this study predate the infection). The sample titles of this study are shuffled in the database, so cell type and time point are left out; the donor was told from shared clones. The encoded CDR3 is CASSPQVSSHEQYV. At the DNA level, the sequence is TGTGCCAGCAGCCCTCAGGTTAGCTCTCACGAGCAGTACGTC.